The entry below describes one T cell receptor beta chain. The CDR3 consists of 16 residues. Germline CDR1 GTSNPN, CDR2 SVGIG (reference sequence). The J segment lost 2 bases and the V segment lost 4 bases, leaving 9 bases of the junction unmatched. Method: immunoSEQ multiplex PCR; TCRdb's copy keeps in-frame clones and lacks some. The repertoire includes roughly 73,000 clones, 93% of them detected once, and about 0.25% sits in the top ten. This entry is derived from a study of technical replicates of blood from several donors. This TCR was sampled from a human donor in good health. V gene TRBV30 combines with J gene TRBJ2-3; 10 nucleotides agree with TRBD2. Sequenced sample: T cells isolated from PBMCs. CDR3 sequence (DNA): TGTGCCTGGAAATTGAGCGGGGGGGCTTTCACAGATACGCAGTATTTT. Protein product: CAWKLSGGAFTDTQYF.